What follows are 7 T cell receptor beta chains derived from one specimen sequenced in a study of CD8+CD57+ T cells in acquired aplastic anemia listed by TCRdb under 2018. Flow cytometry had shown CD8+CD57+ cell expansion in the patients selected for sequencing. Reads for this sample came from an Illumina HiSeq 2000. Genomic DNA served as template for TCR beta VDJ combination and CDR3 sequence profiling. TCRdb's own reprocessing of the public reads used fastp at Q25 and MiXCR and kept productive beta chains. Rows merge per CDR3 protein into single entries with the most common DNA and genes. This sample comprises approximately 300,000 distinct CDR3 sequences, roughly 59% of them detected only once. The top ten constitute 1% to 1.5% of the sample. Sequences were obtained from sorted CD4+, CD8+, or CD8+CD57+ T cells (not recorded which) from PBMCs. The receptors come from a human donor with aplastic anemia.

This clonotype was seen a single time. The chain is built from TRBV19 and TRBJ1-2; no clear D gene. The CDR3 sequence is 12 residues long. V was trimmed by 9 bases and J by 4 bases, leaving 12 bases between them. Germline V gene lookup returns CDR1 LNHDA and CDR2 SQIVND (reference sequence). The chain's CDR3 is CASSPEPYGYTF. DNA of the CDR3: TGTGCCAGCAGTCCGGAGCCCTATGGCTACACCTTC.

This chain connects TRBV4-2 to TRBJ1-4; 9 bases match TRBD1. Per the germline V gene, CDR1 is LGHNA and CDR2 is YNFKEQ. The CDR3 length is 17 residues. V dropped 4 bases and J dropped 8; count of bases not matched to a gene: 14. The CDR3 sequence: CASSPSSRQGGREKLFF. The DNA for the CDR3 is TGTGCCAGCAGCCCTAGTTCCCGACAGGGGGGTCGGGAAAAACTGTTTTTT.

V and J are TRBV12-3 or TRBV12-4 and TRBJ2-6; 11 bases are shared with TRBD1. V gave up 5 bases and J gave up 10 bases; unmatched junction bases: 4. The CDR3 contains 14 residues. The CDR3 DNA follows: TGTGCCAGCAGTAGAGGGACAGGGGGGAACGTCCTGACTTTC. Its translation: CASSRGTGGNVLTF.

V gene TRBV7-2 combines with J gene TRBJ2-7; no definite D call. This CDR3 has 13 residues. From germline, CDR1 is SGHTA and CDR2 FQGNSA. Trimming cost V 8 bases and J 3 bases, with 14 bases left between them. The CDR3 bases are TGTGCCAGCGGCTCCCGACAAAGCTACGAGCAGTACTTC. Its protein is CASGSRQSYEQYF.

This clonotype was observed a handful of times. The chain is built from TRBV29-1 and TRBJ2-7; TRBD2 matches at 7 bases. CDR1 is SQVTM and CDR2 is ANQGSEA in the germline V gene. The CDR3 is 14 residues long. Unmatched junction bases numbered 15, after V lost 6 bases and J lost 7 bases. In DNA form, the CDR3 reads TGCAGCGTCGCTAGTTACCTCCGGGGGGAAGAGCAGTACTTC. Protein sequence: CSVASYLRGEEQYF.

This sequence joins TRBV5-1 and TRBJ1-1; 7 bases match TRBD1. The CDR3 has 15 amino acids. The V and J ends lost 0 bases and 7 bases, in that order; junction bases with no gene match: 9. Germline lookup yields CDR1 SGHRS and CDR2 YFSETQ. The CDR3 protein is CASSLGQGSHNEAFF. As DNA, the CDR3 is TGCGCCAGCAGCTTGGGACAGGGATCACACAATGAAGCTTTCTTT. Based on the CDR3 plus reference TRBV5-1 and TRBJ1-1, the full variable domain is KAGVTQTPRYLIKTRGQQVTLSCSPISGHRSVSWYQQTPGQGLQFLFEYFSETQRNKGNFPGRFSGRQFSNSRSEMNVSTLELGDSALYLCASSLGQGSHNEAFFGQGTRLTVV.

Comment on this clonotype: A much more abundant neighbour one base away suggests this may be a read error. The CDR3 region is CASSYSQGAGYGYSF. The CDR3 region has the DNA TGTGCCAGCAGTTACTCGCAGGGGGCAGGGTATGGCTACTCCTTC. The chain couples TRBV6-9 to TRBJ1-2; 8 bases map to TRBD1. Germline lookup yields CDR1 MNHGY and CDR2 SVAAGI. The CDR3 has 15 residues.